Reported below is one T cell receptor (beta chain). These data originate in a study of Ad26.COV2.S vaccination and SARS-CoV-2 variants. Using immunoSEQ multiplex PCR, the repertoire was profiled, and TCRdb retains in-frame clones only, with some absent. The sample contains approximately 300,000 clones, roughly 84% of which appear only once. Noted treatment: roughly 18 received Ad26.COV2.S at low or high dose, single or two shots; about 5 received placebo; per-sample allocation not given. Sampling was done on day 63 after the first vaccine or placebo injection. The material was peripheral blood, obtained in a trial of Ad26.COV2.S vaccine versus placebo. The receptor comes from a person aged 18-60 years who received the Ad26.COV2.S COVID-19 vaccine or a placebo.

In DNA form, the CDR3 reads TGCGCCAGCAGCCAAGTGAGGAACACTGAAGCTTTCTTT. Translating gives CASSQVRNTEAFF. This chain connects TRBV4-1 to TRBJ1-1, with unresolved D. The CDR3 loop spans 13 amino acids. Trimming removed 1 base from V and 1 base from J, with 4 bases in between. In germline, CDR1 is MGHRA, CDR2 YSYEKL.